This T cell receptor beta chain was recovered during a study of T cells in Graves' hyperthyroidism and ophthalmopathy (dated 2019 in TCRdb). Turning to the overall study: Peripheral blood samples were taken at initial diagnosis, before any treatment was given. To identify distinguishing TCR V-J signatures, a discovery cohort of 95 to 100 patients was used, comprising 43 with Graves' ophthalmopathy and 57 with stable Graves' hyperthyroidism. An independent validation cohort of under 20 hyperthyroidism patients and about 16 patients who later progressed to ophthalmopathy tested prospective prediction of ophthalmopathy. The approximately 98 discovery patients were randomly divided into training and test sets at a 7:3 ratio. Thyroid tissue and blood T-cell repertoires from six Graves' hyperthyroidism patients were also compared in the study. After blood sampling, hyperthyroidism patients were treated with methimazole at a starting dose of 30 mg daily, and ophthalmopathy patients were treated with high-dose intravenous methylprednisolone. TCR Vbeta CDR3 sequencing of 130 to 150 peripheral blood samples (about 45 ophthalmopathy, 75 to 80 hyperthyroidism and 17 progressor patients) is reported in the paper. General findings and caveats noted by the study authors: No statistical method was used to set the sample size in advance, and investigators knew the group allocation. A 13 V-J signature model separated ophthalmopathy from stable hyperthyroidism, with over 85% sensitivity and 81% to 83% specificity in cross-validation and 80%/75% in testing. In validation, the model predicted progression to ophthalmopathy a median of approximately 6.3 months before onset, with about 67% sensitivity and almost 75% specificity. Most expanded thyroid clonotypes (frequency above 0.001) were also found in blood, which suggests that blood repertoires may mirror thyroid immune responses.

TCR beta CDR3 regions were amplified from RNA transcripts. The first round of RT-PCR for the TCR CDR3 was performed with the HTBI primer set and the Qiagen OneStep RT-PCR kit. The libraries were constructed in a second round of multiplex PCR and then size-selected and purified. Paired-end sequencing of the libraries was performed with 100 bp reads on an Illumina HiSeq2000. In the paper's pipeline: SOAPnuke was used to process the raw data, removing reads that contained adapters or uncalled bases, had a mean Phred below 15, or lacked an exact match to the constant primer or identifier. High-quality paired reads were merged with COPE v1.2.5, and unique nucleotide sequences were defined as clonotypes. MiTCR v1.1 was used to align clonotypes to the IMGT TRBV, TRBD and TRBJ reference segments. Only V-J combinations with frequency above 0.0001, covering roughly 99% of repertoires, were analysed. The TCS score was defined as the ratio of F50 (clonal expansion) to E x V (chaos), calculated using BLOSUM62-based TCRdist between CDR3 peptides within each V-J. Welch's t-statistics and random forest reduced just over 500 V-J features to some 14, which were used in a naive Bayes classifier (R e1071). TCRdb reprocessed the public reads (quality trimming at Q25 with fastp, clone calling with MiXCR) and kept in-frame beta chains. All rows with the same CDR3 protein become a single entry with the most common DNA and genes. In this record, the V and J calls reflect TCRdb's handling and not the investigators' own analysis. This sample is represented by about 460,000 distinct CDR3 sequences; approximately 22% of them were singletons. Around 54% of the sample is in the top ten clones.

Based on the germline V gene (reference sequence), the CDR1 and CDR2 sequences are DFQATT and SNEGSKA. Trimming removed 6 bases from V and 6 bases from J, leaving 17 bases between the germline ends. The CDR3 holds 13 amino acids from the cysteine to the phenylalanine. The kept DNA is CDR3 alone, 39 bases in frame from the first base. A remark on this clonotype: What this receptor recognizes is not known. No clone much larger than this one lies a single base away; base qualities are absent.

Moderately to severely active disease, a Clinical Activity Score of at least 3, a NOSPECS grade of at least 4, and a duration under 3 months were present in ophthalmopathy patients. The study excluded patients with uncontrolled infections, other autoimmune diseases, pregnancy or lactation. Diagnoses were based on clinical symptoms, serum thyroxine and TRAb, thyroid ultrasound and orbital computed tomography. Ficoll-Paque density gradient centrifugation was used to isolate PBMCs from 8.5 to 10 ml of fresh peripheral blood. Trizol reagent was used to extract total RNA, and RNA quality was then checked on an Agilent 2100 Bioanalyzer.

The clonotype was recovered from a woman aged 70 to 79 with Graves' ophthalmopathy. The source material was blood. Here the chain combines TRBV20-1 and TRBJ2-5; TRBD1 could be the D gene, as 6 bases match. The CDR3 protein sequence reads: CSATTRGGKTQYF. The DNA reads TGCAGTGCCACCACTAGAGGGGGAAAGACCCAGTACTTC.